A selection of T cell receptor beta chains follows, all from one sample in a study of blood T cell repertoires in COVID-19. This table comes from immunoSEQ multiplex PCR, and its TCRdb copy is limited to in-frame clones, with some not included. The repertoire includes more than 85,000 clones, more than 65% of them detected once, and 20% to 30% sits in the top ten. The sequenced material came from peripheral blood. These receptors all stem from a man at least 80 years old with active or convalescent COVID-19. CDR3s include the opening cysteine and the closing phenylalanine or tryptophan. Each record gives: D gene, J gene, V gene, clone size, CDR3 DNA, CDR3 protein. A D gene is named only where the DNA matches it firmly. Some rows mark clone size as missing; the rest say once, few, many or name a class of expanded clone.

TRBD2	TRBJ2-5	TRBV24-1	.	TGTGCCACCAGTGATCCTTCTAGCGGGGCCGTCTGGGCCCAAGAGACCCAGTACTTC	CATSDPSSGAVWAQETQYF
.	TRBJ2-7	TRBV4-3	.	TGCGCCAGCAGCCAAGAACGGGACATCACCTACGAGCAGTACTTC	CASSQERDITYEQYF
.	TRBJ1-5	TRBV7-2	.	TGTGCCAGCAGCTACGGACAGAATCAGCCCCAGCATTTT	CASSYGQNQPQHF
.	TRBJ1-1	TRBV19	.	TGTGCCAGTAGTATATCCTTGGGGGGGGCCTGGGCTGAAGCTTTCTTT	CASSISLGGAWAEAFF
.	TRBJ2-1	TRBV7-2	.	TGTGCCAGCAGTGGGGGGGCCGGCTACAATGAGCAGTTCTTC	CASSGGAGYNEQFF
TRBD2	TRBJ2-5	TRBV4-1	.	TGCGCCAGCAGCCAAGGGCCACTAGCGCGAGAGACCCAGTACTTC	CASSQGPLARETQYF
.	TRBJ1-2	TRBV19	.	TGTGCCAGTAGTACCCGACAGGCGCCAGGAGGCTACACCTTC	CASSTRQAPGGYTF
TRBD1	TRBJ1-5	TRBV19	once	TGTGCCAGTAGTTCAACAGGGGACCCTAGCAATCAGCCCCAGCATTTT	CASSSTGDPSNQPQHF
.	TRBJ2-7	TRBV21-1	once	TGTGCCAGCAGCAAACTCAGTCTAGCGGGGGACGCGGGGCCCTACGAGCAGTACTTC	CASSKLSLAGDAGPYEQYF
TRBD1	TRBJ1-5	TRBV4-1	.	TGCGCCAGCAGCCAAGACCTGGGACAGGGGGTAAGACAGCCCCAGCATTTT	CASSQDLGQGVRQPQHF
.	TRBJ2-7	TRBV28	.	TGTGCCAGCAGTGTACCACGGGGGTTTTACTACGAGCAGTACTTC	CASSVPRGFYYEQYF
.	TRBJ1-5	TRBV19	.	TGTGCCAGTAGTATCGGGGGGCGAGGGAAGCCCCAGCATTTT	CASSIGGRGKPQHF
.	TRBJ1-3	TRBV19	.	TGTGCCAGTAGTCCGGGAGGCCGGAAAAACACCATATATTTT	CASSPGGRKNTIYF
.	TRBJ1-2	TRBV10-3	.	TGTGCCACCCAACCCCAGCGGGATGGCTACACCTTC	CATQPQRDGYTF
TRBD1	TRBJ1-5	TRBV5-1	.	TGCGCCAGCAGCTTGGGGGACAGGGGTGGCAATCAGCCCCAGCATTTT	CASSLGDRGGNQPQHF
.	TRBJ1-3	TRBV28	few	TGTGCCAGCAGTTTTCAGGGCGGAATTGGAAACACCATATATTTT	CASSFQGGIGNTIYF
TRBD2	TRBJ2-3	TRBV15	few	TGTGCCACCAGCAGAGCGCGGGGGGGCGGTGGGGTCGCAGATACGCAGTATTTT	CATSRARGGGGVADTQYF
.	TRBJ2-5	TRBV20-1	.	TGCAGTGCTAGTGTATCAGGGGGGACCGGAGAGACCCAGTACTTC	CSASVSGGTGETQYF
TRBD1	TRBJ2-5	TRBV12-3/TRBV12-4	.	TGTGCCAGCACAGGGGGCGGGGAGACCCAGTACTTC	CASTGGGETQYF
.	TRBJ2-1	TRBV19	.	TGTGCCAGTAGTATGGGCTATGGCAATGAGCAGTTCTTC	CASSMGYGNEQFF
.	TRBJ2-5	TRBV27	.	TGTGCCAGCAGTCGGGGTACAGGGCTCCCAGAGACCCAGTACTTC	CASSRGTGLPETQYF
TRBD1	TRBJ1-2	TRBV15	.	TGTGCCACCAGCCCAAGGAGACAGGGTGGTAGCTATGGCTACACCTTC	CATSPRRQGGSYGYTF
TRBD1	TRBJ1-1	TRBV3-1/TRBV3-2	few	TGTGCCAGCAGTTCAACAGGGGACACTGAAGCTTTCTTT	CASSSTGDTEAFF
TRBD2	TRBJ2-3	TRBV27	once	TGTGCCAGCAGCCCTCTAGGGGCGGGGGGAGTCAGGACAGATACGCAGTATTTT	CASSPLGAGGVRTDTQYF
.	TRBJ2-2	TRBV6-5	.	TGTGCCAGCAATTCAGGGATGCGAACCGGGGAGCTGTTTTTT	CASNSGMRTGELFF
.	TRBJ2-7	TRBV28	few	TGTGCCAGCAGTCCGGCGGGGAGACCCTACGAGCAGTACTTC	CASSPAGRPYEQYF
TRBD2	TRBJ2-2	TRBV6-2/TRBV6-3	.	TGTGCCAGCAGTAGTGCCATCAGCGGGGGCACCGGGGAGCTGTTTTTT	CASSSAISGGTGELFF
.	TRBJ2-2	TRBV2	.	TGTGCCAGCAGTGTAGGGGTCGCCGGGGAGCTGTTTTTT	CASSVGVAGELFF
.	TRBJ2-1	TRBV9	.	TGTGCCAGCAGCGTCGGCCCGGGGGGCGGGGTGGGAAATGAGCAGTTCTTC	CASSVGPGGGVGNEQFF
.	TRBJ1-2	TRBV7-2	once	TGTGCCAGCAGCTTAACAGGGTTTTTAGGCTACACCTTC	CASSLTGFLGYTF
.	TRBJ2-3	TRBV7-3	.	TGTGCCAGCAGCTGGAGGGGGCTCGCAGATACGCAGTATTTT	CASSWRGLADTQYF
.	TRBJ2-7	TRBV7-8	.	TGTGCCAGCAGCTTACGGGACACCTATATCTACGAGCAGTACTTC	CASSLRDTYIYEQYF
TRBD1	TRBJ1-6	TRBV7-2	.	TGTGCCAGCGGGACAGGGGTTAATTCACCCCTCCACTTT	CASGTGVNSPLHF
TRBD2	TRBJ2-3	TRBV29-1	.	TGCAGCGTTGAAGACCTAGCGGGGGGGCCTGATACGCAGTATTTT	CSVEDLAGGPDTQYF